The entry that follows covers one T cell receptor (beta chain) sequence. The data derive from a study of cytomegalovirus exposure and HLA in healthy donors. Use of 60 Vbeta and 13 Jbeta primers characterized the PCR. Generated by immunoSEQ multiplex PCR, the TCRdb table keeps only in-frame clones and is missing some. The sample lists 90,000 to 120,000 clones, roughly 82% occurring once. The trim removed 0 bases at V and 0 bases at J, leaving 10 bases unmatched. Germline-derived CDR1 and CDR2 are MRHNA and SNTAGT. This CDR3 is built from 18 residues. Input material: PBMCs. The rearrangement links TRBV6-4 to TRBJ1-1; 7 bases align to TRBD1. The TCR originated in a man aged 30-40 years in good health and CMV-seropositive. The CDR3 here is CASSDSRGGLYMNTEAFF. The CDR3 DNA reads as TGTGCCAGCAGTGACTCCAGAGGGGGCTTATACATGAACACTGAAGCTTTCTTT.